The T cell receptor beta chain under discussion was sequenced for a study of T cell repertoires in ileal Crohn's disease. The method was immunoSEQ multiplex PCR; TCRdb's version includes in-frame clones alone and lacks a portion of them. The table includes around 4,000 clones, about 85% detected once. Germline loops: CDR1 SGHVS, CDR2 FNYEAQ. The CDR3 loop spans 15 amino acids. J lost 4 bases, V lost 1 base, and 7 bases had no gene match. Time point indicated: neoterminal ileum biopsy at postoperative endoscopy, about 6 months after surgery. Material: ileal tissue. The J gene is TRBJ2-7, the V gene TRBV7-6; 7 bases agree with TRBD2. The TCR was taken from an adult with Crohn's disease. The CDR3 loop reads CASSLGGGPAYEQYF. The CDR3 DNA sequence: TGTGCCAGCAGCTTAGGGGGGGGACCGGCTTACGAGCAGTACTTC.